A selection of T cell receptor beta chains follows, all from one sample in a study of blood T cell repertoires in COVID-19. TCRdb keeps only in-frame clones here, not all; method: immunoSEQ multiplex PCR. Of some 280,000 clones listed, 86% are singletons. The sequencing input was peripheral blood. The receptors come from a woman younger than 45 with active or convalescent COVID-19. Both conserved end residues are part of each CDR3. D genes are given only for firm matches. Part of the rows lack a size; the others show once, few, many or a class for expanded clones.

J gene | D gene | V gene | clone size | CDR3 DNA | CDR3 protein
TRBJ1-6 | . | TRBV28 | . | TGTGCCAGCAGCACCCCTAGTGGGGGCAGGCAAAATTCACCCCTCCACTTT | CASSTPSGGRQNSPLHF
TRBJ2-2 | . | TRBV5-6 | . | TGTGCCAGCAGCTTGTTTAGGGCGGGGAGCACCGGGGAGCTGTTTTTT | CASSLFRAGSTGELFF
TRBJ2-3 | TRBD2 | TRBV24-1 | . | TGTGCCACCAGTGATTTAGCGGGGGCACCGGATACGCAGTATTTT | CATSDLAGAPDTQYF
TRBJ1-2 | . | TRBV3-1/TRBV3-2 | . | TGTGCCAGCAGCCAGGGGAGCGCAGGGGACTATGGCTACACCTTC | CASSQGSAGDYGYTF
TRBJ1-2 | . | TRBV24-1 | . | TGTGCCACCAGTGATGCCCGACGGAGTTATGGCTACACCTTC | CATSDARRSYGYTF
TRBJ1-2 | TRBD1 | TRBV18 | . | TGTGCCAGCTCACCAAAGACAGGGCGCGGCTACACCTTC | CASSPKTGRGYTF
TRBJ1-4 | TRBD1 | TRBV24-1 | few | TGTGCCACCAGTGACTCGACAGGGTCGGGTGAAAAACTGTTTTTT | CATSDSTGSGEKLFF
TRBJ1-2 | TRBD1 | TRBV15 | . | TGTGCCACCAGCAGAACAGGGGGCAGGGACTATGGCTACACCTTC | CATSRTGGRDYGYTF
TRBJ2-5 | TRBD2 | TRBV30 | . | TGTGCCTGGAGTAGGCGGGGGGCAAGGGAGACCCAGTACTTC | CAWSRRGARETQYF
TRBJ2-6 | . | TRBV12-3/TRBV12-4 | . | TGTGCCAGCAGTTTCGTTGGGGCCAACGTCCTGACTTTC | CASSFVGANVLTF